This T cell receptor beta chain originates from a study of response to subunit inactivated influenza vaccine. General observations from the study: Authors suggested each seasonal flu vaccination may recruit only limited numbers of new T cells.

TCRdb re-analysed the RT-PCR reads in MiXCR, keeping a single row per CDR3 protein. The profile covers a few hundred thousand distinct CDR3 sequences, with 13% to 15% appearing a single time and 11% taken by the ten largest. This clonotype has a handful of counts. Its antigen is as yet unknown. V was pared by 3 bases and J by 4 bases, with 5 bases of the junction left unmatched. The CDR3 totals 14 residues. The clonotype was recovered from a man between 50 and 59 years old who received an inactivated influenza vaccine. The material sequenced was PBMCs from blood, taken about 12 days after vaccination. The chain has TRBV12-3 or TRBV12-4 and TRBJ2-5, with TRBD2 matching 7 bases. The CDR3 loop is CASSFGGGGETQYF. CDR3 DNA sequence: TGTGCCAGCAGTTTTGGTGGGGGGGGAGAGACCCAGTACTTC.